These T cell receptor beta chains were read from a single sample in a study of CXCR3-negative and CXCR3-positive naive CD8 T cells. TCRdb processed the 5' RACE reads again and assigns one entry to each CDR3 protein, with no DNA. The data show about 90,000 distinct CDR3 sequences, and the top ten clones hold 0.82%. Sample: naive CXCR3+ CD8+ T cells from blood. Receptors were obtained from a human donor in good health. Some clones in this sample may be carry-over from other donors' samples. Each CDR3 is given with its conserved first and last residue.

v_gene: TRBV11-2
j_gene: TRBJ1-4
CDR3aa: CASIPGSTTNEKLFF

v_gene: TRBV6-5
j_gene: TRBJ2-1
CDR3aa: CASSYSTEPDEQFF

v_gene: TRBV18
j_gene: TRBJ2-7
CDR3aa: CASSPTGQSYEQYF

v_gene: TRBV28
j_gene: TRBJ2-2
CDR3aa: CASSLRQGIGELFF

v_gene: TRBV5-5
j_gene: TRBJ2-7
CDR3aa: CASSLGQTGGGEQYF

v_gene: TRBV15
j_gene: TRBJ2-3
CDR3aa: CATSRDSYTDTQYF

v_gene: TRBV27
j_gene: TRBJ1-3
CDR3aa: CASSRNPRLSGNTIYF

v_gene: TRBV19
j_gene: TRBJ2-1
CDR3aa: CASSAAAMGVDEQFF

v_gene: TRBV21-1
j_gene: TRBJ1-2
CDR3aa: CASSGRDKNYGYTF

v_gene: TRBV7-9
j_gene: TRBJ2-7
CDR3aa: CASSSSSGLRIYEQYF

v_gene: TRBV5-1
j_gene: TRBJ2-1
CDR3aa: CASSRTSGYNEQFF

v_gene: TRBV5-5
j_gene: TRBJ1-1
CDR3aa: CASSFETDWVEAFF

v_gene: TRBV14
j_gene: TRBJ2-3
CDR3aa: CASSQDFDSDTQYF

v_gene: TRBV2
j_gene: TRBJ2-1
CDR3aa: CANPERGSNEQFF

v_gene: TRBV19
j_gene: TRBJ2-1
CDR3aa: CASSVQASSYTEQFF

v_gene: TRBV4-1
j_gene: TRBJ1-5
CDR3aa: CASSRNRGDQPQHF

v_gene: TRBV7-6
j_gene: TRBJ2-2
CDR3aa: CASSLGRTGELFF

v_gene: TRBV12-3/TRBV12-4
j_gene: TRBJ2-3
CDR3aa: CASSDPSGSTDTQYF

v_gene: TRBV28
j_gene: TRBJ2-3
CDR3aa: CASSLSGATDTQYF

v_gene: TRBV12-3/TRBV12-4
j_gene: TRBJ1-1
CDR3aa: CASSARDRDTEAFF

v_gene: TRBV29-1
j_gene: TRBJ1-1
CDR3aa: CSVAGGVNFNAEAFF

v_gene: TRBV28
j_gene: TRBJ1-5
CDR3aa: CASSSLTLVEHF